One sample yielded the 13 T cell receptor beta chains listed below, sequenced in a study of blood T cells in healthy people across ages. PCR was performed a second time for roughly 7 to 11 cycles using a sample-barcoded 5' primer and a J-beta primer mix. Each CDR3 protein gets one entry after TCRdb re-called the 5' RACE reads with MiXCR. The sample holds more than 700,000 distinct CDR3 sequences, about half seen once. Sample: blood. Every receptor here comes from a man of 80 years or more in good health.

This clonotype showed up many times. CDR3 protein: CASSHLAGSGNEQFF. For the CDR3, the DNA is TGTGCCAGCAGTCACCTAGCGGGATCTGGCAATGAGCAGTTCTTC. The rearrangement links TRBV12-3 or TRBV12-4 to TRBJ2-1, with 9 bases matching TRBD2. V shed 5 bases and J 6 bases; nucleotides not matched to a gene: 8. The CDR3 has 15 amino acids.

This chain uses TRBV28 with TRBJ1-1, with TRBD1 as a possible D gene (6 bases). Trimming stripped 6 bases from V and 3 bases from J, with 14 bases between. This CDR3 is built from 14 residues. The V gene's germline CDR1 is MDHEN and CDR2 SYDVKM. The CDR3 nucleotides read TGTGCCAGCAGAGGGACATTGGGGCACACTGAAGCTTTCTTT. Amino acids: CASRGTLGHTEAFF.

The CDR3 reads CASSRPSGGGEQYF. For the CDR3, the DNA is TGTGCCAGCAGCCGACCATCGGGGGGAGGCGAGCAGTACTTC. The chain combines TRBV3-1 with TRBJ2-7, with 7 positions matching TRBD2. This CDR3 comprises 14 residues. J was trimmed by 6 bases and V by 4 bases; bases with no gene match: 9. CDR1 and CDR2 (germline): LGHDT, YNNKEL (reference sequence).

This clonotype was seen repeatedly, ten times or more. The chain has TRBV12-3 or TRBV12-4 and TRBJ2-1; D ambiguous. There are 13 residues in the CDR3. V was shortened by 2 bases and J by 6 bases, with 8 bases between the two germline ends. CDR3 DNA sequence: TGTGCCAGCAGTTTACGTCAAGGCAATGAGCAGTTCTTC. It specifies CASSLRQGNEQFF.

The chain has TRBV20-1 and TRBJ1-1; 8 positions match TRBD1. The CDR3 sequence is 14 residues long. Unmatched junction bases numbered 11, after V lost 6 bases and J lost 5 bases. Germline V lookup: CDR1 DFQATT, CDR2 SNEGSKA (reference sequence). The CDR3 is CSAIWTGHNTEAFF. In DNA form, the CDR3 reads TGCAGTGCGATTTGGACAGGGCATAATACTGAAGCTTTCTTT.

Worth noting for this clonotype: The junction departs from the called germline gene at one end, perhaps through a read error. The chain is built from TRBV7-2 and TRBJ2-7; 12 positions match TRBD2. This CDR3 is built from 16 residues. Germline CDR1 reads SGHTA; CDR2 reads FQGNSA. The CDR3 DNA follows: TGTGCCAGCAGCTCCCGGCGACTAGCGGGAGTCTACGAGCGGTACTTC. Translated, it gives CASSSRRLAGVYERYF. Using reference TRBV7-2 and TRBJ2-7 for the parts outside the CDR3, the full variable domain is GAGVSQSPSNKVTEKGKDVELRCDPISGHTALYWYRQSLGQGLEFLIYFQGNSAPDKSGLPSDRFSAERTGGSVSTLTIQRTQQEDSAVYLCASSSRRLAGVYERYFGPGTRLTVT.

The gene calls are TRBV11-2 and TRBJ2-3; 9 bases match TRBD2. The V and J ends lost 3 bases and 1 base, in that order; junction bases with no gene match: 11. Germline V CDR1 and CDR2: SGHAT, FQNNGV. There are 18 residues in the CDR3. This CDR3 is CASSFFVGLAGRTDTQYF. For the CDR3, the DNA is TGTGCCAGCAGCTTCTTCGTCGGTCTAGCGGGGCGCACAGATACGCAGTATTTT.

This clonotype was detected many times. The V call is TRBV12-3 or TRBV12-4, the J call TRBJ1-1; weak D call: TRBD1 (6 bases). The V and J ends lost 2 bases and 0 bases respectively, with 7 bases between them. There are 14 residues in the CDR3. The CDR3 spells CASSLQGMNTEAFF. The CDR3, as DNA: TGTGCCAGCAGTTTACAGGGGATGAACACTGAAGCTTTCTTT.

This clonotype was detected only a few times. The chain joins TRBV2 to TRBJ2-1; 10 bases line up with TRBD2. CDR3 size: 18 residues. The V segment lost 4 bases and the J segment 9 bases; nucleotides outside the gene matches: 18. The germline V gene has CDR1 SNHLY and CDR2 FYNNEI. CDR3 bases: TGTGCCAGCAGTGGGGGAGGTGGTGGGTCTAGCGGGAGTGTTGAGCAGTTCTTC. Its protein product is CASSGGGGGSSGSVEQFF.

As concerns this clonotype: This could be a read error, since a much larger clone is one nucleotide away. V gene TRBV27 combines with J gene TRBJ1-1, with D perhaps TRBD1 (5 bases). Germline CDR1 reads MNHEY; CDR2 reads SMNVEV (reference sequence). The CDR3 runs to 13 residues. CDR3 region: CASNLGGDTEAFF. The DNA for the CDR3 is TGTGCCAGCAATTTAGGAGGGGACACTGAAGCTTTCTTT.

This chain joins TRBV9 and TRBJ2-1, with no clear D. The V and J ends lost 3 bases and 6 bases respectively, with 10 bases between them. Germline V gene data show CDR1 as SGDLS and CDR2 as YYNGEE. The CDR3 contains 13 residues. The CDR3 here is CASSADSGNEQFF. In DNA, the CDR3 is TGTGCCAGCAGCGCCGACTCCGGCAATGAGCAGTTCTTC.

The J gene is TRBJ2-5, the V gene TRBV21-1; the table's D gene call, TRBD2, was not cross checked with the DNA. TRBV21-1 is a recognized pseudogene. The CDR3 spans 18 residues. The CDR3 reads CASSNMGGRADPPETQYF. CDR3 nucleotide sequence: TGTGCCAGCAGCAACATGGGCGGGAGGGCCGATCCCCCAGAGACCCAGTACTTC.

V is TRBV7-2 and J is TRBJ2-1; 9 positions match TRBD2. Unmatched junction bases numbered 12, after V lost 2 bases and J lost 10 bases. The V gene's germline CDR1 is SGHTA and CDR2 FQGNSA. This CDR3 contains 16 residues. The CDR3 spells CASSLTPRAGGGEQFF. The CDR3 nucleotides read TGTGCCAGCAGCTTAACCCCCCGAGCGGGAGGTGGCGAGCAGTTCTTC.